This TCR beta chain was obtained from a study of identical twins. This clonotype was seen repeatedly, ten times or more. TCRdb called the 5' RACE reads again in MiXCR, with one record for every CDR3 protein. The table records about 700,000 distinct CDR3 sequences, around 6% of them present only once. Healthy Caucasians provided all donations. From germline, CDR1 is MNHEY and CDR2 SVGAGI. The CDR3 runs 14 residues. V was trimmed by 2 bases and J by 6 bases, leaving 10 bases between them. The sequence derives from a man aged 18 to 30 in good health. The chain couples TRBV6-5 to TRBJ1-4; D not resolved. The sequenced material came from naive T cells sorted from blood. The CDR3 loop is CASSYGVGDEKLFF. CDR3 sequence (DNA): TGTGCCAGCAGTTACGGGGTTGGAGATGAAAAACTGTTTTTT.